Described below is a single T cell receptor (beta chain) sequence and its context. As yet, its antigen is unknown. This sample is drawn from a study of vaccination and CD4 T cells after COVID-19. The overall study: Overlapping spike pools from SARS-CoV-2 and HCoV-NL63, HCoV-OC43 and HCoV-229E served as culture stimuli.

V shed 5 bases and J shed 0 bases, with 14 bases lying between them. The germline V gene encodes CDR1 SGHRS and CDR2 YFSETQ. The CDR3 runs to 15 residues. Treatment described: roughly nine-day PBMC culture with coronavirus spike peptide pools or control peptides (ViraFEST assay). From the unexposed donor, CD4+ T cells were collected ahead of the COVID-19 pandemic (2011-2018). Cultured CD4+ T cell DNA underwent sequencing with the Oncomine TCR Beta short-read assay. Genomic DNA was drawn out of CD4+ T cells grown in culture. Each CDR3 protein is one row after TCRdb ran MiXCR on the PCR reads. The sample consists of around 6,100 distinct CDR3 sequences, 40% to 45% of them appearing once.

The sequencing sample was made of CD4+ T cells from blood, cultured in vitro. The sequence was collected from a human donor in good health. The J gene is TRBJ2-5, the V gene TRBV5-1; tentatively, D is TRBD1 (7 bases). In nucleotides, the CDR3 is TGCGCCAGCAGGGAGGGGACAGCCTACCAAGAGACCCAGTACTTC. Protein: CASREGTAYQETQYF.